This TCR beta chain originates from a study of chemoradiotherapy in HPV16-positive cancers. Regarding this clone: Its antigen is not known.

Study results and limitations: For HPV16-positive patients, expanding HPV-responsive T cells associated with longer recurrence-free survival. Functional assays defining HPV-specific T cells used only a couple of HPV16-positive patients.

TCRdb's table, derived via immunoSEQ multiplex PCR, lists solely in-frame clones and lacks some. The sample includes fewer than 10,000 clones, approximately 81% of them seen just once. Per germline, CDR1 SGHNT and CDR2 YENEEA. Trimming pared 0 bases from V and 4 bases from J, leaving 9 bases between. CDR3 length equals 14 residues. Samples were taken several times over chemoradiotherapy. The receptor comes from a human donor with HPV-associated anogenital cancer. The sequences come from tumor tissue, collected from a patient who underwent chemoradiotherapy. The chain combines TRBV11-3 with TRBJ1-2; tentatively, D is TRBD1 (6 bases). This CDR3 reads CASSLDQGPYGYTF. In DNA form, the CDR3 reads TGTGCCAGCAGCTTAGATCAGGGGCCCTATGGCTACACCTTC.